This T cell receptor beta chain was obtained from a study of response to subunit inactivated influenza vaccine. Study results and caveats: A suggestion made by the authors is that each seasonal influenza vaccination recruits few new T cells.

TCRdb independently ran MiXCR on the RT-PCR reads; one entry per CDR3 protein. The sample shows more than 250,000 distinct CDR3 sequences, just over 20% of them seen only once. The V end was cut by 3 bases, the J end by 4 bases, with 13 bases between. Germline V CDR1 and CDR2: LNHDA, SQIVND (reference sequence). The CDR3 covers 15 residues. On this clonotype itself: As yet, its antigen is unknown.

The chain combines TRBV19 with TRBJ2-1, with D uncertain. This clonotype was obtained from a man in his fifties or sixties who received an inactivated influenza vaccine. Source: PBMCs from blood, taken approximately 20 months after vaccination. CDR3 DNA: TGTGCCAGTAGTATGGAGCTTGGGTCTTACAATGAGCAGTTCTTC. It specifies CASSMELGSYNEQFF.